Shown below are 25 T cell receptor beta chains from a single sample sequenced in a study of blood T cell repertoires in COVID-19. Only in-frame clones appear in the TCRdb table, and some are missing; sequencing was by immunoSEQ multiplex PCR. The data show roughly 160,000 clones, around four fifths seen once. Input material: peripheral blood. The receptors derive from a woman in her sixties or seventies with acute or convalescent COVID-19.

The V gene is TRBV5-4, the J gene TRBJ1-2, with D uncertain. Germline CDR1 and CDR2: SGHNT and YYREEE (reference sequence). CDR3 length: 11 residues. V was pared by 4 bases and J by 3 bases, with 4 bases between. CDR3 coding DNA: TGTGCCAGCAGCCGGGACTATGGCTACACCTTC. This encodes CASSRDYGYTF.

In regard to this clone: The identical CDR3 is also encoded by other nucleotide sequences in the sample. The chain employs TRBV6-5 and TRBJ1-5; 9 bases align to TRBD1. The CDR3 has 14 residues. V gave up 4 bases and J gave up 6 bases; unmatched junction bases: 4. The germline V gene encodes CDR1 MNHEY and CDR2 SVGAGI. As DNA, the CDR3 is TGTGCCAGCAGTTGGACAGGGGAGGGTCAGCCCCAGCATTTT. Protein sequence: CASSWTGEGQPQHF.

In its sample, this clone was seen once. This chain joins TRBV2 and TRBJ2-1; no definite D call. CDR1 SNHLY and CDR2 FYNNEI come from the germline V gene. The germline V and J ends were trimmed by 6 bases and 2 bases, with 2 bases remaining between them. The CDR3 has 11 residues. The CDR3 reads CASSTYNEQFF. CDR3 nucleotides: TGTGCCAGCAGCACCTACAATGAGCAGTTCTTC.

The rearrangement joins TRBV6-5 to TRBJ2-3; possibly TRBD2 for D (6 bases). Per the germline V gene, CDR1 is MNHEY and CDR2 is SVGAGI. The CDR3 loop spans 11 amino acids. Trimming stripped 8 bases from V and 5 bases from J, with 8 bases between. The CDR3 region has the DNA TGTGCCAGCGGGGGGTTAGATACGCAGTATTTT. Its translation is CASGGLDTQYF.

The gene calls are TRBV30 and TRBJ1-2; no clear D gene. V lost 0 bases and J 6 bases, leaving 17 bases between the germline ends. Germline CDR1 GTSNPN, CDR2 SVGIG (reference sequence). CDR3 size: 15 residues. DNA for the CDR3: TGTGCCTGGAGTGTATCTCGCGGGAGAGGAGATGGCTACACCTTC. Its translation: CAWSVSRGRGDGYTF. Variable domain in full (rest from reference TRBV30 and TRBJ1-2): SQTIHQWPATLVQPVGSPLSLECTVEGTSNPNLYWYRQAAGRGLQLLFYSVGIGQISSEVPQNLSASRPQDRQFILSSKKLLLSDSGFYLCAWSVSRGRGDGYTFGSGTRLTVV.

The rearrangement joins TRBV24-1 to TRBJ2-3; TRBD1 matches at 8 bases. V lost 4 bases, J lost 4 bases, and 12 bases stayed unmatched. The CDR3 contains 17 residues. From germline, CDR1 is KGHDR and CDR2 SFDVKD. CDR3 protein: CATSEPPRDRGADTQYF. In DNA form, the CDR3 reads TGTGCCACCAGTGAACCCCCCCGAGACAGGGGAGCAGATACGCAGTATTTT.

This clone showed up just a few times. The rearrangement links TRBV6-5 to TRBJ2-2; no reliable D call. CDR3 length: 12 amino acids. V was pared by 3 bases and J by 5 bases, with 4 bases between. Germline V gives CDR1 MNHEY, CDR2 SVGAGI. The DNA for the CDR3 is TGTGCCAGCAGTTATTCGACCGGGGAGCTGTTTTTT. The encoded protein is CASSYSTGELFF.

The rearrangement joins TRBV4-1 to TRBJ1-1; D is unclear. Germline values: CDR1 MGHRA, CDR2 YSYEKL. The CDR3 runs 15 residues. V lost 0 bases and J 5 bases, leaving 13 bases between the germline ends. The CDR3 coding sequence is TGCGCCAGCAGCCAAGATCAGGTAGGTGGGACTGAAGCTTTCTTT. This translates into CASSQDQVGGTEAFF.

This clone came up once. The gene calls are TRBV6-1 and TRBJ2-7, with D maybe TRBD1 (6 bases). With 3 bases removed from V and 2 bases from J, the gap between germline ends came to 14 bases. The CDR3 is made up of 15 amino acids. Per germline, CDR1 MNHNS and CDR2 SASEGT. The CDR3 sequence is CASSERTGQAYEQYF. Written as DNA, the CDR3 is TGTGCCAGCAGTGAGAGGACGGGACAAGCCTACGAGCAGTACTTC.

With respect to this clone: Different DNA sequences within this sample yield the same CDR3. V gene TRBV15 combines with J gene TRBJ1-5, with 8 bases lining up with TRBD1. The junction had 12 bases not matched to a gene; V was cut back by 0 bases and J by 2 bases. Per the germline V gene, CDR1 is LNHNV and CDR2 is YYDKDF (reference sequence). This CDR3 contains 19 residues. The CDR3 DNA follows: TGTGCCACCAGCAGAGACCGCCTTAGTCCGGGACAGGGCAATCAGCCCCAGCATTTT. Its protein product is CATSRDRLSPGQGNQPQHF.

This chain joins TRBV5-1 and TRBJ2-7, with D possibly being TRBD2 (6 bases). Germline V gives CDR1 SGHRS, CDR2 YFSETQ. V was pared by 4 bases and J by 5 bases, with 16 bases between. The CDR3 totals 14 residues. CDR3 loop: CASSQTRGDHEQYF. In DNA, the CDR3 is TGCGCCAGCAGCCAGACTCGCGGGGACCACGAGCAGTACTTC.

In this sample, this clone turned up once. The chain recombines TRBV9 with TRBJ2-5; 8 bases map to TRBD2. Losses at the gene ends were 0 bases for V and 5 bases for J; bases not matched to a gene: 3. Germline V gene data show CDR1 as SGDLS and CDR2 as YYNGEE. The CDR3 totals 14 residues. The CDR3 sequence is CASSVAGGPETQYF. The CDR3, as DNA: TGTGCCAGCAGCGTAGCGGGGGGGCCCGAGACCCAGTACTTC.

This chain uses TRBV11-1 with TRBJ2-7; a weak D match, TRBD2 (5 bases). The CDR3 is 16 amino acids. Germline V gene lookup returns CDR1 SGHAT and CDR2 FQDESV (reference sequence). V lost 5 bases to trimming and J lost 3 bases, with 20 bases between them. This CDR3 reads CASSPTVPAAYYEQYF. The DNA for the CDR3 is TGTGCCAGCAGCCCTACTGTACCAGCGGCCTACTACGAGCAGTACTTC.

The V gene is TRBV6-2 or TRBV6-3, the J gene TRBJ2-7, with D possibly TRBD1 on 6 matching bases. V was cut by 2 bases and J by 3 bases, with 8 bases left in between. The V gene's germline CDR1 is MNHEY and CDR2 SVGEGT. The CDR3 has 13 amino acids. CDR3 in DNA: TGTGCCAGCAGTTACCGGACAGACTACGAGCAGTACTTC. Protein product: CASSYRTDYEQYF.

The V and J genes are TRBV7-2 and TRBJ1-6, with D hard to call. Between the trimmed V and J ends, which lost 1 base and 7 bases, there was a span of 11 bases. Germline V lookup: CDR1 SGHTA, CDR2 FQGNSA. The CDR3 covers 15 residues. CDR3 DNA: TGTGCCAGCAGCTTAGTAGGCCAGGTCAATTCACCCCTCCACTTT. This codes for CASSLVGQVNSPLHF.

The rearrangement links TRBV27 to TRBJ2-1, with D tentatively TRBD1 (5 bases). Per the germline V gene, CDR1 is MNHEY and CDR2 is SMNVEV (reference sequence). Trimming took off 6 bases at V and 2 bases at J, with 14 bases between the two ends. The CDR3 is made up of 15 amino acids. CDR3: CASRADRSAYNEQFF. The CDR3 bases are TGTGCCAGCAGGGCCGACAGAAGCGCCTACAATGAGCAGTTCTTC.

J is TRBJ1-5 and V is TRBV6-2 or TRBV6-3, with TRBD1 identical over 8 bases. Trimming took 5 bases from V and 4 from J; bases not matched to a gene: 19. Germline CDR1 MNHEY, CDR2 SVGEGT. This CDR3 comprises 19 residues. CDR3: CASSHPRQGAGGKNQPQHF. CDR3 DNA: TGTGCCAGCAGTCACCCCCGCCAGGGGGCGGGGGGGAAAAATCAGCCCCAGCATTTT.

The rearrangement uses TRBV11-3 and TRBJ2-5, with TRBD2 matching over 9 bases. CDR1 is SGHNT, CDR2 YENEEA, per germline. V lost 5 bases, J lost 4 bases, and 11 bases stayed unmatched. This CDR3 has 16 amino acids. The CDR3 sequence: CASSLGGGGGRETQYF. The CDR3 DNA sequence: TGTGCCAGCAGCCTAGGTGGCGGGGGGGGGAGAGAGACCCAGTACTTC.

This chain uses TRBV7-9 with TRBJ1-2; D possibly corresponds to TRBD1 (5 bases). The germline V gene has CDR1 SEHNR and CDR2 FQNEAQ (reference sequence). The CDR3 spans 15 residues. V was cut by 0 bases and J by 3 bases, with 11 bases left in between. This chain's CDR3 is CASSLAGAQDYGYTF. In DNA form, the CDR3 reads TGTGCCAGCAGCTTAGCAGGGGCGCAGGACTATGGCTACACCTTC. The entire variable domain, with the rest obtained from reference TRBV7-9 and TRBJ1-2, is as follows: DTGVSQNPRHKITKRGQNVTFRCDPISEHNRLYWYRQTLGQGPEFLTYFQNEAQLEKSRLLSDRFSAERPKGSFSTLEIQRTEQGDSAMYLCASSLAGAQDYGYTFGSGTRLTVV.

The rearrangement uses TRBV5-4 and TRBJ2-3; D is ambiguous. This CDR3 has 15 amino acids. CDR1 SGHNT and CDR2 YYREEE come from the germline V gene (reference sequence). V was pared by 2 bases and J by 2 bases, with 12 bases between. The CDR3 spells CASSFRSSPTDTQYF. Written as DNA, the CDR3 is TGTGCCAGCAGCTTTAGGAGTAGCCCCACAGATACGCAGTATTTT.

This clone is a singleton in its sample. The rearrangement links TRBV6-6 to TRBJ2-2; 12 bases align to TRBD2. CDR1 is MNHNY and CDR2 is SVGAGI in the germline V gene (reference sequence). CDR3 length: 14 amino acids. V dropped 8 bases and J dropped 4; count of bases not matched to a gene: 2. The CDR3 DNA reads as TGTGCCAGCGGGACTAGCGGGCGCACCGGGGAGCTGTTTTTT. As protein: CASGTSGRTGELFF.

The rearrangement joins TRBV15 to TRBJ1-2, with TRBD1 as a possible D gene (5 bases). Germline-derived CDR1 and CDR2 are LNHNV and YYDKDF (reference sequence). CDR3 length: 15 residues. Trimming left V 7 bases short and J 0 bases short, with 15 bases between. The CDR3 DNA follows: TGTGCCACCACCCCGGGAGACAGAGCTAACTATGGCTACACCTTC. This sequence encodes CATTPGDRANYGYTF.

This clone was counted a single time. The rearrangement links TRBV6-6 to TRBJ1-1, with TRBD1 matching 10 bases. CDR1 and CDR2 from the germline V gene are MNHNY and SVGAGI (reference sequence). The V and J ends lost 6 bases and 10 bases, in that order; junction bases with no gene match: 11. This CDR3 is 14 amino acids long. In DNA form, the CDR3 reads TGTGCCAGCAGCCGCGATCGACAGGGGGCGAGAGCTTTCTTT. Translated, it gives CASSRDRQGARAFF.

This clone was detected only once. This chain uses TRBV21-1 with TRBJ1-1; TRBD1 was called by the table and not checked on the DNA. TRBV21-1 is deemed a pseudogene. The CDR3 consists of 14 residues. CDR3 in DNA: TGTGCCAGCAACTCGAGACAGGGAAACACTGAAGCTTTCTTT. Translated, it gives CASNSRQGNTEAFF.

The chain is built from TRBV6-1 and TRBJ1-6; D unclear. Per the germline V gene, CDR1 is MNHNS and CDR2 is SASEGT. Trimming stripped 2 bases from V and 8 bases from J, with 13 bases between. CDR3 length: 15 amino acids. CDR3 region: CASSERSPRDSPLHF. CDR3 nucleotide sequence: TGTGCCAGCAGTGAACGGTCCCCACGAGATTCACCCCTCCACTTT.